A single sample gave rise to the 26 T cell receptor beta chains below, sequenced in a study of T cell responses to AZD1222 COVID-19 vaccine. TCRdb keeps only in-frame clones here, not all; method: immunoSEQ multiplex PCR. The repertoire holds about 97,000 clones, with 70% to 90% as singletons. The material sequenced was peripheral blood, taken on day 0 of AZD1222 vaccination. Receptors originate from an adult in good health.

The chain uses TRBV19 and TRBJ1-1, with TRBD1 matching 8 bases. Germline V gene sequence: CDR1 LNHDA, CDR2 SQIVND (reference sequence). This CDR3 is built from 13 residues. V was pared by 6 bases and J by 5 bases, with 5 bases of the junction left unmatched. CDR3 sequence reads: CASRQTGGTEAFF. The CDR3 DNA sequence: TGTGCCAGTAGACAAACAGGGGGGACTGAAGCTTTCTTT.

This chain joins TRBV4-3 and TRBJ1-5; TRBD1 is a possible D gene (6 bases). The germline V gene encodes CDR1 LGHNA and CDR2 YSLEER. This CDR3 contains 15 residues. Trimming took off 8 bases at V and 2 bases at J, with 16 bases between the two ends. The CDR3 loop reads CASAPGAGGNQPQHF. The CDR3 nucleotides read TGCGCCAGCGCCCCAGGGGCGGGTGGCAATCAGCCCCAGCATTTT.

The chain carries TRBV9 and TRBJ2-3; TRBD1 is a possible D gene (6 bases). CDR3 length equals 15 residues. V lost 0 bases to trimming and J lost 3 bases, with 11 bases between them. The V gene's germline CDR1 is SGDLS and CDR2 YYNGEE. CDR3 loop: CASSVVGRGTDTQYF. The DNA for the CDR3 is TGTGCCAGCAGCGTAGTCGGCAGGGGAACAGATACGCAGTATTTT.

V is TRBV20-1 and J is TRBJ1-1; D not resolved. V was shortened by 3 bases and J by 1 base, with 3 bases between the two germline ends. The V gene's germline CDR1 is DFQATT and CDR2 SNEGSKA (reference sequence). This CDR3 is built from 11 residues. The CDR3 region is CSASGNTEAFF. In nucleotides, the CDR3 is TGCAGTGCTAGCGGGAACACTGAAGCTTTCTTT.

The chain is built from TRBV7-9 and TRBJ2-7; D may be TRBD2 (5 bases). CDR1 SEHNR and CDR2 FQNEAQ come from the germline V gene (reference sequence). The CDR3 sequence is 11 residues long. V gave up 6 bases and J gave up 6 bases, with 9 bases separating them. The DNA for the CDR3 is TGTGCCAGCAGTAATGGACTCGAGCAGTACTTC. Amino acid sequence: CASSNGLEQYF. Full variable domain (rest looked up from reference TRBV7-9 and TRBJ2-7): DTGVSQNPRHKITKRGQNVTFRCDPISEHNRLYWYRQTLGQGPEFLTYFQNEAQLEKSRLLSDRFSAERPKGSFSTLEIQRTEQGDSAMYLCASSNGLEQYFGPGTRLTVT.

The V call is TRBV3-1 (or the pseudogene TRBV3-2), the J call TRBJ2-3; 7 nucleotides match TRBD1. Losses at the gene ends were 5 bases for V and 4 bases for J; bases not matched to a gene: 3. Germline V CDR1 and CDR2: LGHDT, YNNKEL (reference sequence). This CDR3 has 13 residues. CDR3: CASSGQASDTQYF. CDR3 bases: TGTGCCAGCAGCGGACAGGCCTCAGATACGCAGTATTTT.

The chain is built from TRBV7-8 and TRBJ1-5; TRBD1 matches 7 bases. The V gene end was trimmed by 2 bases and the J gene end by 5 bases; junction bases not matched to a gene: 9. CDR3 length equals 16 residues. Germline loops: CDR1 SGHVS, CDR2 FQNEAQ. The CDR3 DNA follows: TGTGCCAGCAGCTTATATGGTACAGGGGACCATCAGCCCCAGCATTTT. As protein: CASSLYGTGDHQPQHF.

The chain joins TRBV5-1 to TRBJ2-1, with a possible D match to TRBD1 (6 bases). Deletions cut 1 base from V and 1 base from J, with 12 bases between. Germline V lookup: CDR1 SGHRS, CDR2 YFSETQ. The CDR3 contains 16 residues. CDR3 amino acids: CASSLLQGLSYNEQFF. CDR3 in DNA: TGCGCCAGCAGCTTGCTACAGGGTCTGTCCTACAATGAGCAGTTCTTC.

The CDR3 bases are TGTGCCAGCACGGAGAGGGGGAATCAGCCCCAGCATTTT. Encoded protein: CASTERGNQPQHF. The genes are TRBV6-5 and TRBJ1-5; possible D gene TRBD1, 6 bases. The CDR3 contains 13 residues. Between the trimmed V and J ends, which lost 7 bases and 4 bases, there was a span of 11 bases. Germline-derived CDR1 and CDR2 are MNHEY and SVGAGI.

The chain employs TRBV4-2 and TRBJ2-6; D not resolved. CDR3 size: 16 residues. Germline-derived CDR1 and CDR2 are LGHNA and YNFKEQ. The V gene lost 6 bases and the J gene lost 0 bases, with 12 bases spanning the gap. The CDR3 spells CASSRPGISGANVLTF. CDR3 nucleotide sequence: TGTGCCAGCAGTCGGCCAGGCATCTCTGGGGCCAACGTCCTGACTTTC.

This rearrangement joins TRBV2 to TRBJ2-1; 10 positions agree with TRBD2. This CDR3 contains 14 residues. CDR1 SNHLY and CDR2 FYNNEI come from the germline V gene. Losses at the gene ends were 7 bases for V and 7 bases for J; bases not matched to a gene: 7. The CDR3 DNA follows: TGTGCCAGCAAGGACAGCGGGGGGGCAAATGAGCAGTTCTTC. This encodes CASKDSGGANEQFF.

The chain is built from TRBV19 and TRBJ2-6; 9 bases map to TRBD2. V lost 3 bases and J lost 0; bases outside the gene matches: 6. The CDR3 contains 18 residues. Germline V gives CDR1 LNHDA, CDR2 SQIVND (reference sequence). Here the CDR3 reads CASSIQAGGISGANVLTF. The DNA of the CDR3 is TGTGCCAGTAGTATCCAAGCGGGGGGCATCTCTGGGGCCAACGTCCTGACTTTC.

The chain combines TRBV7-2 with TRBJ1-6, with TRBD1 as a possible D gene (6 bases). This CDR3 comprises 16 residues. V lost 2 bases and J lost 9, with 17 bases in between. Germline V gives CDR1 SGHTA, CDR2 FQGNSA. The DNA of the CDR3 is TGTGCCAGCAGCTTATTGGGATTCAGGGGAACTTCACCCCTCCACTTT. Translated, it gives CASSLLGFRGTSPLHF.

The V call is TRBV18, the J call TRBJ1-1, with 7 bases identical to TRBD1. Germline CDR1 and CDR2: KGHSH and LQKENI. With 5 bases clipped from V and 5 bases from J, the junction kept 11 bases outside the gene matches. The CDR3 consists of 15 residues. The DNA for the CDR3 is TGTGCCAGCTCATCCCTAGAAGGGGGCGTAACTGAAGCTTTCTTT. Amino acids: CASSSLEGGVTEAFF.

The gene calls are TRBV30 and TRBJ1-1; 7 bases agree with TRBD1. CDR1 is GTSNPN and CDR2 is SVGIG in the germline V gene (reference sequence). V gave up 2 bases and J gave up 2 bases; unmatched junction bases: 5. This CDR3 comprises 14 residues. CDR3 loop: CAWSPDRTNTEAFF. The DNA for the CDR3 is TGTGCCTGGAGTCCGGACAGGACAAACACTGAAGCTTTCTTT.

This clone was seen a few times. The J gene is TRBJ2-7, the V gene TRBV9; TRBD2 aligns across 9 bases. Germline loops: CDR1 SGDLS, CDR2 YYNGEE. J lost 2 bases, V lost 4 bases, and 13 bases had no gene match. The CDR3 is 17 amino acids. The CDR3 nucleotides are TGTGCCAGCAGCCCTAGCCCTCCAGCGGGGGGAACCTACGAGCAGTACTTC. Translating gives CASSPSPPAGGTYEQYF.

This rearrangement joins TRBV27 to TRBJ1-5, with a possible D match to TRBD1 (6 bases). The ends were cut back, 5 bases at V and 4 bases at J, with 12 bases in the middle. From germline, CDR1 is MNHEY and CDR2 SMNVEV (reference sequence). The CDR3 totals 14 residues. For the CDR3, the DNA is TGTGCCAGCAGTCTCACAGGGAAGAATCAGCCCCAGCATTTT. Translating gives CASSLTGKNQPQHF.

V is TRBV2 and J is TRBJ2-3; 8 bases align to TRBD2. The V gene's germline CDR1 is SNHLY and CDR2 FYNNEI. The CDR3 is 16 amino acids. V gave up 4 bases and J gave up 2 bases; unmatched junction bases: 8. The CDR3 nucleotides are TGTGCCAGCAGTGCTAACCCCGGGGGGGTCACAGATACGCAGTATTTT. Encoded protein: CASSANPGGVTDTQYF.

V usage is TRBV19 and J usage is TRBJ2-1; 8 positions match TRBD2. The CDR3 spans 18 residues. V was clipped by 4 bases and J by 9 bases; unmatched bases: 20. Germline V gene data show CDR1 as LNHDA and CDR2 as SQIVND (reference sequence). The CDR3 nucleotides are TGTGCCAGTAGTACGCTTGGGTCGGGCGCGGGGGGAGTTCTTGAGCAGTTCTTC. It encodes CASSTLGSGAGGVLEQFF.

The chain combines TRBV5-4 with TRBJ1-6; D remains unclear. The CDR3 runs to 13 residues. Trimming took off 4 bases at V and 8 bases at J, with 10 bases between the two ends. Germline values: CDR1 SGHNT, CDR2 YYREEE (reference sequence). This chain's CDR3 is CASSRTWDSPLHF. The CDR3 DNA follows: TGTGCCAGCAGCCGGACTTGGGATTCACCCCTCCACTTT.

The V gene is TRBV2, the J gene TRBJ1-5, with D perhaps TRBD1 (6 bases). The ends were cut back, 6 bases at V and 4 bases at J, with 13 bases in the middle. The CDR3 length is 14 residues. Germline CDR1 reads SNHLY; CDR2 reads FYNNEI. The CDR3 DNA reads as TGTGCCAGCAGGTTACAGGGTAGGAATCAGCCCCAGCATTTT. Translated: CASRLQGRNQPQHF.

CDR3 sequence (DNA): TGTGCCAGAACCGAACATCAGCCCCAGCATTTT. Encoded protein: CARTEHQPQHF. V gene TRBV5-3 combines with J gene TRBJ1-5; D is undetermined. TRBV5-3 is an ORF; its function is uncertain. Trimming left V 6 bases short and J 5 bases short, with 6 bases between. The CDR3 totals 11 residues.

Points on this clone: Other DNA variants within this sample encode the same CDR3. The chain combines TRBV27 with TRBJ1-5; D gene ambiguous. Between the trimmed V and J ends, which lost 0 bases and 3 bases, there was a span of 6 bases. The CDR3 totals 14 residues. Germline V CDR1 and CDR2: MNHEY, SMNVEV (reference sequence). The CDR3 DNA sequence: TGTGCCAGCAGTTTATCCGGATTCAATCAGCCCCAGCATTTT. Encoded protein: CASSLSGFNQPQHF.

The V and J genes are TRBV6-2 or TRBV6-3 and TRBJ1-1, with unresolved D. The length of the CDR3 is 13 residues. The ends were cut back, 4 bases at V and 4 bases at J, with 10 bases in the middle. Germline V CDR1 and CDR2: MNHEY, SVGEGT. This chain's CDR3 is CASSSVIRTEAFF. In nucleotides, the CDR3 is TGTGCCAGCAGTTCCGTCATTCGCACTGAAGCTTTCTTT.

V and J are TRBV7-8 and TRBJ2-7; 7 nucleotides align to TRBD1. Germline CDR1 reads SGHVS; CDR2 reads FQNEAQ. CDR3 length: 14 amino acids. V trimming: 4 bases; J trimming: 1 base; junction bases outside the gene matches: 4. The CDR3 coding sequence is TGTGCCAGCAGCTACCGGGACAGATCCTACGAGCAGTACTTC. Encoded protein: CASSYRDRSYEQYF.

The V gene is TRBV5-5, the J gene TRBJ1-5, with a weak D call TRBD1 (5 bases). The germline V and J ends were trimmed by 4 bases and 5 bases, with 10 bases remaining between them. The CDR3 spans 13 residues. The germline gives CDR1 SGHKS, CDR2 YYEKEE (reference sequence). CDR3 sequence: CASSRGGDQPQHF. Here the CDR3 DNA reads TGTGCCAGCAGCCGTGGGGGGGATCAGCCCCAGCATTTT.